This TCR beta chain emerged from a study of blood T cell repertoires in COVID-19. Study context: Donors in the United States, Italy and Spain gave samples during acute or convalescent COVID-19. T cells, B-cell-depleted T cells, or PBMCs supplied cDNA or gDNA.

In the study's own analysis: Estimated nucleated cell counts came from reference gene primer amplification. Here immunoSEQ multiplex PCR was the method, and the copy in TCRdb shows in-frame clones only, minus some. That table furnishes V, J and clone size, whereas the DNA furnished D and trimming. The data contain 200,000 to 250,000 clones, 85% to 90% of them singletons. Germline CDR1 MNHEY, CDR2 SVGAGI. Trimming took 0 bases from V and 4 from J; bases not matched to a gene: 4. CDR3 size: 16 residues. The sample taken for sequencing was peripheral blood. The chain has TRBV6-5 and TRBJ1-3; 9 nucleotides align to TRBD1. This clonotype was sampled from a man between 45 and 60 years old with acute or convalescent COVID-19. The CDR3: CASSYSGQGAGNTIYF. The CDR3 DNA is TGTGCCAGCAGTTACTCGGGACAGGGTGCGGGAAACACCATATATTTT.